These 29 T cell receptor beta chains were all obtained from the same sample, sequenced in a study of T cell responses to AZD1222 COVID-19 vaccine. The repertoire was sequenced with immunoSEQ multiplex PCR; TCRdb's copy has only in-frame clones and lacks some. The table has 95,000 to 100,000 clones, 86% seen once; the top ten hold roughly 1.4%. This specimen consisted of peripheral blood, obtained on day 0 of AZD1222 vaccination. The receptors come from an adult in good health.

The V and J genes are TRBV19 and TRBJ1-5; no clear D. CDR3 size: 15 residues. Germline CDR1 LNHDA, CDR2 SQIVND (reference sequence). V was pared by 3 bases and J by 2 bases, with 11 bases between. The CDR3 reads CASSIPGGGNQPQHF. The CDR3 DNA sequence: TGTGCCAGTAGTATCCCGGGAGGTGGCAATCAGCCCCAGCATTTT.

This rearrangement joins TRBV9 to TRBJ1-2; no reliable D call. The length of the CDR3 is 18 residues. CDR1 is SGDLS, CDR2 YYNGEE, per germline. V was trimmed by 4 bases and J by 5 bases, leaving 27 bases between them. The CDR3 is CASSRWSTEKPKPYGYTF. The CDR3 DNA reads as TGTGCCAGCAGCCGTTGGTCGACTGAAAAACCTAAACCTTATGGCTACACCTTC.

This clone was counted a few times. The chain carries TRBV7-3 and TRBJ2-7; D may be TRBD2 (6 bases). Germline-derived CDR1 and CDR2 are SGHTA and FQGTGA. This CDR3 has 18 residues. Trimming removed 5 bases from V and 4 bases from J, with 27 bases in between. CDR3: CASSPANLVERVKYEQYF. CDR3 coding DNA: TGTGCCAGCAGCCCTGCTAACTTAGTGGAGCGGGTGAAATACGAGCAGTACTTC. The entire variable domain, with the rest obtained from reference TRBV7-3 and TRBJ2-7, is as follows: GAGVSQTPSNKVTEKGKYVELRCDPISGHTALYWYRQSLGQGPEFLIYFQGTGAADDSGLPNDRFFAVRPEGSVSTLKIQRTERGDSAVYLCASSPANLVERVKYEQYFGPGTRLTVT.

The V call is TRBV9, the J call TRBJ1-5; D gene ambiguous. Trimming took 1 base from V and 0 from J, leaving 8 bases between them. CDR1 SGDLS and CDR2 YYNGEE come from the germline V gene. The CDR3 runs 15 residues. The CDR3 here is CASSVSGVSNQPQHF. The DNA for the CDR3 is TGTGCCAGCAGCGTATCCGGGGTTAGCAATCAGCCCCAGCATTTT.

This chain uses TRBV19 with TRBJ2-1, with D perhaps matching TRBD2 (6 bases). This CDR3 comprises 15 residues. CDR1 LNHDA and CDR2 SQIVND come from the germline V gene (reference sequence). V was clipped by 3 bases and J by 7 bases, with 16 bases between them. CDR3 nucleotides: TGTGCCAGTAGTATGAGGCGGGGCGGACATAATGAGCAGTTCTTC. This codes for CASSMRRGGHNEQFF.

The chain employs TRBV2 and TRBJ2-2, with 10 bases fitting TRBD2. Germline lookup yields CDR1 SNHLY and CDR2 FYNNEI. V was clipped by 7 bases and J by 3 bases; unmatched bases: 8. The CDR3 covers 16 residues. CDR3 nucleotides: TGTGCCAGCACCCTCCTAGCGGGAGCGGACACCGGGGAGCTGTTTTTT. Residues: CASTLLAGADTGELFF.

As for this clone: The same CDR3 is also encoded by other DNA sequences in this sample. The chain employs TRBV20-1 and TRBJ1-2; D is ambiguous. The CDR3 covers 11 residues. Germline V gives CDR1 DFQATT, CDR2 SNEGSKA (reference sequence). The ends were cut back, 3 bases at V and 3 bases at J, with 5 bases in the middle. The CDR3: CSARADYGYTF. DNA of the CDR3: TGCAGTGCTAGGGCGGACTATGGCTACACCTTC.

The V gene is TRBV9, the J gene TRBJ2-5; D ambiguous. V dropped 0 bases and J dropped 5 bases, with 11 bases sitting between them. The germline V gene encodes CDR1 SGDLS and CDR2 YYNGEE. The CDR3 is 14 residues long. CDR3 nucleotide sequence: TGTGCCAGCAGCGTAGGGTGGAGCCGGGAGACCCAGTACTTC. It translates to CASSVGWSRETQYF.

The chain uses TRBV3-1 (or the pseudogene TRBV3-2) and TRBJ1-1; D may be TRBD1 (5 bases). Per germline, CDR1 LGHDT and CDR2 YNNKEL (reference sequence). V lost 3 bases to trimming and J lost 1 base, with 18 bases between them. The CDR3 is 17 amino acids. CDR3 sequence: CASSHPGRRQGNTEAFF. DNA for the CDR3: TGTGCCAGCAGCCACCCGGGACGCAGGCAGGGGAACACTGAAGCTTTCTTT.

The chain recombines TRBV6-2 or TRBV6-3 with TRBJ2-1; no clear D gene. Germline CDR1 is MNHEY and CDR2 is SVGEGT. V was cut by 0 bases and J by 0 bases, with 12 bases left in between. The CDR3 has 17 amino acids. The CDR3 coding sequence is TGTGCCAGCAGTTACTCGCGTCAGGTGAGCTCCTACAATGAGCAGTTCTTC. Protein: CASSYSRQVSSYNEQFF.

The V call is TRBV3-1 (or the pseudogene TRBV3-2), the J call TRBJ1-1, with TRBD1 matching 9 bases. The CDR3 consists of 14 residues. Germline V gene data show CDR1 as LGHDT and CDR2 as YNNKEL (reference sequence). Losses at the gene ends were 6 bases for V and 6 bases for J; bases not matched to a gene: 8. CDR3 in amino acids: CASSLDRGVPEAFF. The CDR3 DNA reads TGTGCCAGCAGTCTGGACAGGGGAGTTCCTGAAGCTTTCTTT.

This clone occurred once. This chain joins TRBV4-1 and TRBJ1-1; the D gene is possibly TRBD1 (5 bases). The CDR3 totals 13 residues. Germline V CDR1 and CDR2: MGHRA, YSYEKL. V dropped 4 bases and J dropped 1 base, with 7 bases sitting between them. The CDR3 reads CASSRGGNTEAFF. The CDR3 bases are TGCGCCAGCAGCCGCGGGGGGAACACTGAAGCTTTCTTT.

The chain has TRBV6-5 and TRBJ1-1; TRBD1 agrees at 8 bases. The CDR3 runs to 13 residues. After removal of 4 bases from V and 7 bases from J, the junction contained 5 bases not matched to a gene. Germline V gene data show CDR1 as MNHEY and CDR2 as SVGAGI. The CDR3 protein is CASSWGQEIEAFF. The DNA for the CDR3 is TGTGCCAGCAGTTGGGGACAGGAGATTGAAGCTTTCTTT.

This rearrangement joins TRBV28 to TRBJ1-6; D perhaps matches TRBD1 (6 bases). The CDR3 is 18 residues long. Germline V gives CDR1 MDHEN, CDR2 SYDVKM. V was pared by 2 bases and J by 7 bases, with 21 bases between. CDR3 in amino acids: CASSLTTGTQKNNSPLHF. CDR3 in DNA: TGTGCCAGCAGTTTAACAACCGGGACACAAAAAAACAATTCACCCCTCCACTTT.

The chain recombines TRBV5-8 with TRBJ2-3; D gene uncertain. V lost 0 bases to trimming and J lost 3 bases, with 11 bases between them. The CDR3 runs 15 residues. Germline CDR1 and CDR2: SGHTS and YDEGEE. The CDR3 region is CASSLDLALTDTQYF. The CDR3 nucleotides are TGTGCCAGCAGCTTGGATCTTGCCCTGACAGATACGCAGTATTTT.

The J gene is TRBJ2-1, the V gene TRBV4-1; no reliable D call. The CDR3 has 13 amino acids. The V gene lost 1 base and the J gene lost 9 bases, with 10 bases spanning the gap. CDR1 and CDR2 from the germline V gene are MGHRA and YSYEKL. As DNA, the CDR3 is TGCGCCAGCAGCCAAGTTATATGGAGTGAGCAGTTCTTC. It translates to CASSQVIWSEQFF.

This sequence joins TRBV5-6 and TRBJ1-5, with 7 nucleotides matching TRBD1. The CDR3 covers 16 residues. Per the germline V gene, CDR1 is SGHDT and CDR2 is YYEEEE. The J segment lost 2 bases and the V segment lost 4 bases, leaving 9 bases of the junction unmatched. The CDR3 loop reads CASSPAGQGGNQPQHF. CDR3 DNA sequence: TGTGCCAGCAGCCCCGCGGGGCAGGGGGGCAATCAGCCCCAGCATTTT.

This sequence joins TRBV6-1 and TRBJ1-3; no clear D. The V end lost 3 bases, the J end lost 1 base, and 10 bases lay between the germline ends. From germline, CDR1 is MNHNS and CDR2 SASEGT. The CDR3 is 15 residues long. CDR3 loop: CASSERRVSGNTIYF. DNA for the CDR3: TGTGCCAGCAGTGAGCGGAGGGTTTCTGGAAACACCATATATTTT.

Only one count was recorded for this clone. The chain joins TRBV7-9 to TRBJ2-1, with 16 bases fitting TRBD2. CDR3 length: 16 amino acids. V shed 7 bases, J shed 10 bases, and the junction held 10 bases outside the gene matches. Germline V gives CDR1 SEHNR, CDR2 FQNEAQ (reference sequence). The CDR3 bases are TGTGCCAGCACCACTGGGGGGACTAGCGGGAGGGTGGAGCAGTTCTTC. This gives the protein CASTTGGTSGRVEQFF.

This sequence joins TRBV15 and TRBJ1-1; tentatively, D is TRBD1 (6 bases). Trimming took off 3 bases at V and 0 bases at J, with 14 bases between the two ends. This CDR3 has 16 amino acids. In germline, CDR1 is LNHNV, CDR2 YYDKDF (reference sequence). The CDR3 nucleotides read TGTGCCACCAGCAGGCCCGGACAGCGCCTGAACACTGAAGCTTTCTTT. Its translation is CATSRPGQRLNTEAFF.

This rearrangement joins TRBV7-9 to TRBJ2-3; D is undetermined. CDR1 is SEHNR, CDR2 FQNEAQ, per germline (reference sequence). The V and J ends lost 5 bases and 3 bases respectively, with 15 bases between them. There are 15 residues in the CDR3. This chain's CDR3 is CASSLLSTETDTQYF. CDR3 nucleotides: TGTGCCAGCAGCCTACTTTCGACTGAAACAGATACGCAGTATTTT.

The gene calls are TRBV25-1 and TRBJ2-7; D is perhaps TRBD2 (6 bases). The germline CDR1 and CDR2 sequences are MGHDK and SYGVNS. The CDR3 runs to 14 residues. Trimming removed 2 bases at V and 0 bases at J, with 8 bases between. CDR3 amino acids: CASSEQGGSYEQYF. Here the CDR3 DNA reads TGTGCCAGCAGTGAACAGGGAGGCTCCTACGAGCAGTACTTC.

V usage is TRBV28 and J usage is TRBJ2-3, with 7 positions matching TRBD1. The germline CDR1 and CDR2 sequences are MDHEN and SYDVKM. CDR3 length: 15 amino acids. V trimming: 5 bases; J trimming: 0 bases; junction bases outside the gene matches: 5. The CDR3 region is CASSPGTASTDTQYF. As DNA, the CDR3 is TGTGCCAGCAGTCCTGGGACAGCTAGCACAGATACGCAGTATTTT.

This clone appeared once. The V call is TRBV4-1, the J call TRBJ1-5; 8 bases align to TRBD1. The germline CDR1 and CDR2 sequences are MGHRA and YSYEKL. The CDR3 loop spans 14 amino acids. The V segment lost 0 bases and the J segment 11 bases; nucleotides outside the gene matches: 6. The CDR3 DNA reads TGCGCCAGCAGCCAAGACAGGGGGCCGGTTTCCCAGCATTTT. This gives the protein CASSQDRGPVSQHF.

This chain connects TRBV30 to TRBJ2-7; the D call may be TRBD1 or TRBD2 (6 bases each). The germline V and J ends were trimmed by 0 bases and 6 bases, with 12 bases remaining between them. Germline-derived CDR1 and CDR2 are GTSNPN and SVGIG (reference sequence). CDR3 length: 13 amino acids. In DNA, the CDR3 is TGTGCCTGGAGTGTAGGGGGACTCATCGAGCAGTACTTC. It encodes CAWSVGGLIEQYF.

This chain links TRBV7-2 with TRBJ1-1, with D unresolved. CDR1 SGHTA and CDR2 FQGNSA come from the germline V gene. There are 14 residues in the CDR3. The ends were cut back, 2 bases at V and 4 bases at J, with 11 bases in the middle. The CDR3 region has the DNA TGTGCCAGCAGCTTATTCGGTGAGCGCACTGAAGCTTTCTTT. It encodes CASSLFGERTEAFF.

This sequence joins TRBV4-2 and TRBJ1-3; the D gene is possibly TRBD1 (5 bases). This CDR3 region has 12 residues. Germline lookup yields CDR1 LGHNA and CDR2 YNFKEQ. V was trimmed by 4 bases and J by 8 bases, leaving 9 bases between them. The CDR3 nucleotides read TGTGCCAGCAGCCCGCCAGGGCACACCATATATTTT. Translated: CASSPPGHTIYF.

The chain employs TRBV27 and TRBJ1-2; D is undetermined. CDR3 length: 13 amino acids. Looked up from germline, CDR1 is MNHEY and CDR2 is SMNVEV (reference sequence). The ends were cut back, 4 bases at V and 8 bases at J, with 14 bases in the middle. The CDR3 region has the DNA TGTGCCAGCAGTTACGGACCCGGCGGGGGCTACACCTTC. Residues: CASSYGPGGGYTF.

The chain carries TRBV27 and TRBJ2-7; 8 bases match TRBD2. Germline lookup yields CDR1 MNHEY and CDR2 SMNVEV (reference sequence). CDR3 size: 12 residues. The V and J ends lost 6 bases and 5 bases, in that order; junction bases with no gene match: 3. For the CDR3, the DNA is TGTGCCAGCAGCCCCGGGGGGGACGAGCAGTACTTC. This translates into CASSPGGDEQYF.